The 3 T cell receptor beta chains below come from one sample, sequenced in a study of cytomegalovirus exposure and HLA in healthy donors. Amplification used 60 Vbeta primers and 13 Jbeta primers. Libraries were prepared by immunoSEQ multiplex PCR; TCRdb keeps only in-frame clonotypes and omits some of them. In the table there are 150,000 to 200,000 clones, approximately 84% of which are singletons. Sequenced sample: PBMCs. The receptor set was obtained from a boy between 10 and 17 years old in good health and CMV-seronegative.

The V and J genes are TRBV6-5 and TRBJ2-4; the match to TRBD2 covers 10 bases. Trimming at V came to 0 bases and at J to 6 bases, leaving 5 bases not matched to a gene. Looked up from germline, CDR1 is MNHEY and CDR2 is SVGAGI. This CDR3 contains 16 residues. The CDR3 sequence: CASSYSIPSGGNIQYF. The CDR3 coding sequence is TGTGCCAGCAGTTACTCGATCCCTAGCGGGGGAAACATTCAGTACTTC.

The chain links TRBV5-4 to TRBJ2-7; D remains ambiguous. The V gene's germline CDR1 is SGHNT and CDR2 YYREEE (reference sequence). Trimming pared 0 bases from V and 0 bases from J, leaving 10 bases between. This CDR3 has 15 amino acids. CDR3 nucleotide sequence: TGTGCCAGCAGCTTGGCCGTCGGAGCCTCCTACGAGCAGTACTTC. This codes for CASSLAVGASYEQYF.

This chain links TRBV10-2 with TRBJ1-5; the D gene is possibly TRBD1 (5 bases). The CDR3 extends over 15 amino acids. Germline V lookup: CDR1 WSHSY, CDR2 SAAADI. Trimming cost V 3 bases and J 4 bases, with 13 bases left between them. CDR3 in amino acids: CASSEWEAGNQPQHF. In nucleotides, the CDR3 is TGCGCCAGCAGTGAATGGGAGGCAGGGAATCAGCCCCAGCATTTT.